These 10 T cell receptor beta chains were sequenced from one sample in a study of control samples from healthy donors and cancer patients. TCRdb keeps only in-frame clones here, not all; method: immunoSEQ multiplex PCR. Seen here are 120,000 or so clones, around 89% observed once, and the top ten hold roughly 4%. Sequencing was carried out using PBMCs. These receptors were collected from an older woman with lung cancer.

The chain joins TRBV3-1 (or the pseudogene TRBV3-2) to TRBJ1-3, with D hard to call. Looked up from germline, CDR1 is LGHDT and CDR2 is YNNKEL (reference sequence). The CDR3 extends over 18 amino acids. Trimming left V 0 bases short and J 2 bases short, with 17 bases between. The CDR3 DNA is TGTGCCAGCAGCCAAGACGGCGGCTCCCGGGCAGCTGGAAACACCATATATTTT. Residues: CASSQDGGSRAAGNTIYF.

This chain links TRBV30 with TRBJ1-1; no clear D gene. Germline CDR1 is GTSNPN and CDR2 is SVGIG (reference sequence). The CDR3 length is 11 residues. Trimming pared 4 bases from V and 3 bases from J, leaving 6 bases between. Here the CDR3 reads CAWKADTEAFF. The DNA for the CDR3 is TGTGCCTGGAAGGCGGACACTGAAGCTTTCTTT.

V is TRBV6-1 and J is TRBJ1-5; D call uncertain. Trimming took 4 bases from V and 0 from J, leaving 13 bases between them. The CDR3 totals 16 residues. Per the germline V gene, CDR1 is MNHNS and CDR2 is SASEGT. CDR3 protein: CASSGPIKNSNQPQHF. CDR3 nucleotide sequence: TGTGCCAGCAGTGGACCGATAAAGAATAGCAATCAGCCCCAGCATTTT.

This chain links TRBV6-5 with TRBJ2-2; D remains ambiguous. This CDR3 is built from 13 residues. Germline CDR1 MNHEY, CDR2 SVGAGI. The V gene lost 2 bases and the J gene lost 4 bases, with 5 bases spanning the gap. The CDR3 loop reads CASSYGPTGELFF. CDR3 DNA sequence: TGTGCCAGCAGTTACGGGCCCACCGGGGAGCTGTTTTTT.

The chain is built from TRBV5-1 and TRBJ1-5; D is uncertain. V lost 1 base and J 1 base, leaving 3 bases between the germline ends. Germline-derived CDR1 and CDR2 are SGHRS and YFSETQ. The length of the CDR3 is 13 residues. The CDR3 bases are TGCGCCAGCAGCTTGTACAGCAATCAGCCCCAGCATTTT. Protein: CASSLYSNQPQHF.

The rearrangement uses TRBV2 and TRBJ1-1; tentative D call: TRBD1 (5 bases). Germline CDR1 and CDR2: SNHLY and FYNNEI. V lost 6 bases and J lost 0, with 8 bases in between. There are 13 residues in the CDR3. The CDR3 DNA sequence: TGTGCCAGCAGGGGACGCTTGAACACTGAAGCTTTCTTT. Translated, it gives CASRGRLNTEAFF.

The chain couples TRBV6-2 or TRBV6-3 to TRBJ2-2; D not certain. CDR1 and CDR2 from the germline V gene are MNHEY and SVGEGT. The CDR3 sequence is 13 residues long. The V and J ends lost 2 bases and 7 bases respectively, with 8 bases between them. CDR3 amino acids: CASSYGWGGELFF. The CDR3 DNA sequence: TGTGCCAGCAGTTACGGTTGGGGCGGGGAGCTGTTTTTT.

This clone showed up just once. The CDR3 nucleotides are TGTGCCACCGCTGGGGGGGCCAAAAACATTCAGTACTTC. Amino acid sequence: CATAGGAKNIQYF. The chain recombines TRBV15 with TRBJ2-4, with a possible D match to TRBD2 (6 bases). The V gene's germline CDR1 is LNHNV and CDR2 YYDKDF (reference sequence). The CDR3 is 13 residues long. The ends were cut back, 8 bases at V and 1 base at J, with 9 bases in the middle.

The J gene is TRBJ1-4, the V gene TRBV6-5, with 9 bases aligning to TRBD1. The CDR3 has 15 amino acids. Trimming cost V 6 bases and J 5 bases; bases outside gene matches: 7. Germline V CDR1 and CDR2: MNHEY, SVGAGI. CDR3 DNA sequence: TGTGCCAGCAGGTACAACAGGGGGCGCAATGAAAAACTGTTTTTT. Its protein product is CASRYNRGRNEKLFF.

The chain's CDR3 is CASSRGQGTPNTGELFF. Written as DNA, the CDR3 is TGTGCCAGCAGCCGGGGACAGGGGACCCCGAACACCGGGGAGCTGTTTTTT. The V call is TRBV5-4, the J call TRBJ2-2; 10 bases align to TRBD1. J gave up 0 bases and V 4 bases, and 6 bases lay outside the gene matches. Germline CDR1 is SGHNT and CDR2 is YYREEE (reference sequence). This CDR3 has 17 amino acids.